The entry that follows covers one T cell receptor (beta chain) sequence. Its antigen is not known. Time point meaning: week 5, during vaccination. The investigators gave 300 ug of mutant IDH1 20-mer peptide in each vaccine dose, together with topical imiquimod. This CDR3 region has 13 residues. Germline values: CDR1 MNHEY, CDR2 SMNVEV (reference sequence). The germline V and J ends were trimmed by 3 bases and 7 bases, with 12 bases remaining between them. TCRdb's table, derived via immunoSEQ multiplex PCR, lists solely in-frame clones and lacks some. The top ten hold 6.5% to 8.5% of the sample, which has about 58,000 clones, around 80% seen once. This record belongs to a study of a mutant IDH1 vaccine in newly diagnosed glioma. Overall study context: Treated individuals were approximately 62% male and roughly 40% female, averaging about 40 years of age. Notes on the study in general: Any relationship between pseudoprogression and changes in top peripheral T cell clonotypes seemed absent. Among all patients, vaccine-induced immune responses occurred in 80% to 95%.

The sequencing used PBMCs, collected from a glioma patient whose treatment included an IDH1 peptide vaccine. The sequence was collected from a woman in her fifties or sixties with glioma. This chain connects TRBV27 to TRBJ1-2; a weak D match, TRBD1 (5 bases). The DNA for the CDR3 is TGTGCCAGCAGTTTGTCAGGGCGGGGTGGCTACACCTTC. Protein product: CASSLSGRGGYTF.